The subject of this entry is one T cell receptor (beta chain). The antigen is undetermined. 60 Vbeta and 13 Jbeta primers were used in PCR. This table comes from immunoSEQ multiplex PCR, and its TCRdb copy is limited to in-frame clones, with some not included. The sample yields some 130,000 clones, roughly four fifths seen once. V lost 7 bases and J lost 8; bases outside the gene matches: 9. This CDR3 contains 15 residues. CDR1 is MNHEY, CDR2 SVGAGI, per germline. This sample was included in a study of cytomegalovirus exposure and HLA in healthy donors. General study findings and limits: Across donors, presence/absence analyses took sequencing depth to be roughly uniform.

The receptor was isolated from a woman aged 50 to 60 in good health and CMV-seronegative. V and J are TRBV6-5 and TRBJ2-1, with 12 bases lining up with TRBD1. The sequencing input was PBMCs. The CDR3 DNA reads as TGTGCCAGCAATCAGGGAGGGACAGGGGGCGATGAGCAGTTCTTC. Translating gives CASNQGGTGGDEQFF.